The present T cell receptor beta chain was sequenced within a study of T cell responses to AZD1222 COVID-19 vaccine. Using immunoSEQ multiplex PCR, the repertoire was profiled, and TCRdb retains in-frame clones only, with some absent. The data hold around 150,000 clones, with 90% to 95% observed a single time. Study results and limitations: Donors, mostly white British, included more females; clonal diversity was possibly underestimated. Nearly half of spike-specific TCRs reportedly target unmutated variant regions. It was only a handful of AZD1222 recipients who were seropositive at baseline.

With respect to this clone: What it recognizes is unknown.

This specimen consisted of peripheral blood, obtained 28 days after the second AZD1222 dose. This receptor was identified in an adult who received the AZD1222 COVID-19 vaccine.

The CDR3 DNA sequence: TGTGCCAGCAGTGAGGAGGGGGCCATCTCTGGAAACACCATATATTTT. Protein: CASSEEGAISGNTIYF. The chain is built from TRBV2 and TRBJ1-3; 7 bases map to TRBD1. Germline values: CDR1 SNHLY, CDR2 FYNNEI. The CDR3 is 16 amino acids. J lost 0 bases, V lost 3 bases, and 5 bases had no gene match.